This T cell receptor beta chain emerged from a study of blood T cell repertoires in COVID-19. Study background: Specimens from acute and convalescent COVID-19 originated in the United States, Italy and Spain. Sample material is recorded as cDNA or gDNA derived from T cells, B-cell-depleted T cells, or PBMCs.

The CDR3 is 12 residues long. Trimming shortened V by 5 bases and J by 8 bases, and 10 bases separated the two germline ends. Germline assignment: CDR1 SGHAT and CDR2 FQNNGV. As handled by the study authors: Nucleated cell number was recorded as an estimate derived from reference gene primer amplification. Measured with immunoSEQ multiplex PCR; TCRdb has only the in-frame clones, and not every one. D and trimming were read from the DNA, whereas the V and J calls and clone size are those reported in that table. The sample contains about 230,000 clones, 81% of which appear only once. The sequence was obtained from a woman at least 80 years old with acute or convalescent COVID-19. The sequencing sample was made of peripheral blood. This chain connects TRBV11-2 to TRBJ2-1, with a tentative D call TRBD1 (5 bases). CDR3 DNA sequence: TGTGCCAGCAGCCCAGGGATCTATGAGCAGTTCTTC. Its protein is CASSPGIYEQFF.